The source of this TCR beta chain is a study of Ad26.COV2.S vaccination and SARS-CoV-2 variants (dated by TCRdb to the early 2020s). A note on the overall study: The specificity and breadth of SARS-CoV-2-reactive T cell receptors after Ad26.COV2.S vaccination were assessed by TCRbeta repertoire sequencing. The TCR-sequenced set comprised approximately 32 samples: some 19 Ad26.COV2.S vaccine recipients, 5 placebo recipients and 8 SARS-CoV-2 convalescent individuals.

From a lookup of the germline V gene (reference sequence), CDR1 and CDR2 are GTSNPN and SVGIG. Its CDR3 holds 16 amino acids, cysteine through phenylalanine. The entry retains the CDR3 DNA only, 48 bases that are in frame from base 1. V loses 3 bases of germline sequence and J loses 7 bases, and the interval between the two ends is 19 bases. This clone was recorded only once. Its binding antigen is unknown. Base quality data are lacking; no much larger clone is found one base away. The time point label here, explained by the study, means: individuals recovered from natural SARS-CoV-2 infection. The immunoSEQ Assay was the method used to sequence TCRbeta CDR3 regions. After extraction, genomic DNA underwent amplification by bias-controlled multiplex PCR, followed by high-throughput sequencing. Regarding the original processing steps: To quantify the absolute abundance of each unique TCRbeta CDR3 region, sequences were collapsed and filtered. T cell fraction was estimated by normalization of TCRbeta template counts to usable DNA, with usable DNA being measured through amplification of reference genes present in all nucleated cells. Repertoire TCRs were annotated as SARS-CoV-2-specific when V gene, CDR3 amino acid sequence and J gene were exactly matched to a known reactive TCR set. MIRA supplied the reference SARS-CoV-2 TCR set, which was filtered for enrichment in COVID-19-positive ImmuneCODE repertoires so that public or cross-reactive TCRs were removed. Drawing on the MIRA antigens, annotated TCRs were analysed further at the level of specific ORF or position within ORF. Breadth was defined as annotated unique rearrangements over total unique productive rearrangements; depth was the summed frequency of those rearrangements. Two-sided Wilcoxon rank-sum tests were used to compare TCR breadth between groups. Held by TCRdb, this immuneACCESS table contains in-frame sequences only and omits some clones. Under half of the omission traces to an unresolved V gene where checked; the cause of the rest is unknown. That table supplies the V and J calls and clone size; D and trimming were determined from the DNA. Present in this sample are under 150,000 clones, roughly 85% of which were seen just once. Approximately 5% of the sample belongs to the ten largest clones.

Overall results and qualifications from the work: According to the authors, total T cell responses may have been underestimated by the TCR breadth and depth analyses. Higher spike-specific TCR breadth was observed in Ad26.COV2.S recipients than in placebo recipients (P = 0.0014). Comparable non-spike TCR breadth was observed between vaccine and placebo recipients, consistent with only spike being contained in the vaccine. Substantial breadth of spike-specific CD8+ and CD4+ T cell responses was reported after vaccination.

Material: peripheral blood, obtained after recovery from COVID-19. This sequence originates from a human donor who had recovered from COVID-19. The chain employs TRBV30 and TRBJ1-6; the D gene is perhaps TRBD1, on 6 matching bases. The DNA sequence reads TGTGCCTGGAGGGGGGGGACAAACTTATCGAATTCACCCCTCCACTTT. It translates as CAWRGGTNLSNSPLHF.